This T cell receptor beta chain was sequenced for a study of cytomegalovirus exposure and HLA in healthy donors. Clones were sequenced by immunoSEQ multiplex PCR, and TCRdb holds only the in-frame ones, with some missing. The table records fewer than 350,000 clones, 88% of them present only once. General study results and limits: Altogether, 150 to 200 TCR beta chains were recorded as cytomegalovirus-associated. First-cohort TCR clusters were later found to tend to co-occur in the roughly 110 validation repertoires. Confirmation in vitro established that three CMV-associated chains were specific for CMV antigens.

The table lists this clone with a few counts. Its antigen is not identified. The donors formed part of the 120-subject validation cohort, distinct from the roughly 660-subject first cohort. The CDR3 extends over 14 amino acids. Germline CDR1 is SGHRS and CDR2 is YFSETQ. V lost 4 bases to trimming and J lost 4 bases; unmatched junction nucleotides: 4. This TCR was sampled from a woman between 18 and 29 years old in good health and CMV-seronegative. The chain carries TRBV5-1 and TRBJ2-1; 8 bases match TRBD1. Sample: PBMCs. For the CDR3, the DNA is TGCGCCAGCAGCCAGGGGGCTGGATACAATGAGCAGTTCTTC. Its protein product is CASSQGAGYNEQFF.